The rows below give T cell receptor beta chains drawn from one sample of a study of regulatory T cells in long-lasting Graves disease. From the multiplex PCR reads, TCRdb called clonotypes with MiXCR, one entry per CDR3 protein. The sample carries roughly 560,000 distinct CDR3 sequences, 12% recorded once. These data were likewise used in another study, on T cells in Graves' hyperthyroidism and ophthalmopathy.

Here the sequenced sample was peripheral blood mononuclear cells (PBMCs), taken at new diagnosis, from a patient treated with antithyroid drugs. These receptors all come from a woman aged 25-40 years with Graves disease. Both conserved end residues are part of each CDR3. D genes are given only for firm matches. For some rows the clone size is stated as once, few or many, or as a class when expanded; others skip it.

d_call	j_call	clone_size	v_call	cdr3_nt	cdr3_aa
TRBD2	TRBJ2-4	many	TRBV2	TGTGCCAGCAGTCCGGGACTAGCGGGAGTTAACATTCAGTACTTC	CASSPGLAGVNIQYF
TRBD1	TRBJ2-7	many	TRBV5-1	TGCGCCAGCAGCCGCGGGACAGGGGGGGACCCCTTGTACGAGCAGTACTTC	CASSRGTGGDPLYEQYF
NA	TRBJ1-5	NA	TRBV7-2	TGTGCCAGCAGCCCCGGACGGTATAGCAATCAGCCCCAGCATTTT	CASSPGRYSNQPQHF
NA	TRBJ2-6	many	TRBV10-3	TGTGCCATCCCCGGGGCAGGGAAAGACCCTGGGGCCAACGTCCTGACTTTC	CAIPGAGKDPGANVLTF
NA	TRBJ1-2	NA	TRBV18	TGTGCCAGCTCACCACTGTCCAGGGATAGAGGCGAAAATGGCTACACCTTC	CASSPLSRDRGENGYTF
TRBD2	TRBJ2-3	many	TRBV11-2	TGTGCCAGCAGCCCCTTCAACGAGGGACTAGCGGGAGTTACAGATACGCAGTATTTT	CASSPFNEGLAGVTDTQYF
TRBD2	TRBJ2-1	many	TRBV2	TGTGCCAGCAGTGGTCTCCCGGGACTAGCGGGGTCCTCAATTGAGCAGTTCTTC	CASSGLPGLAGSSIEQFF
NA	TRBJ2-7	few	TRBV10-1	TGCGCCAGCAGTGAGTCGCTAGGCGAGCAGTACTTC	CASSESLGEQYF
TRBD2	TRBJ2-3	many	TRBV11-3	TGTGCCAGCAGCTTCAGCGGGAGTGCAGATACGCAGTATTTT	CASSFSGSADTQYF
TRBD2	TRBJ2-3	NA	TRBV24-1	TGTGCCATCAGAACTAGCGGGGTCAGAGATACGCAGTATTTT	CAIRTSGVRDTQYF
NA	TRBJ1-2	many	TRBV19	TGTGCCAGTAGTATCCCTGGCAGGGCTAACTATGGCTACACCTTC	CASSIPGRANYGYTF
NA	TRBJ2-1	NA	TRBV5-1	TGCGCCAGCAGCTTGGGAGGTTCCGGGGAAACGGAGCAGTTCTTC	CASSLGGSGETEQFF
NA	TRBJ2-7	NA	TRBV7-2	TGTGCCAGCAGCTTAAGTGCGTCAAGCTACGAGCAGTACTTC	CASSLSASSYEQYF
NA	TRBJ2-7	many	TRBV20-1	TGCAGTGCTAGAGATCCGTACAGAGACTACGAGCAGTACTTC	CSARDPYRDYEQYF
NA	TRBJ2-3	few	TRBV11-2	TGTGCCAGTAAGCCCGAGGGACTCCTGATGGATACGCAGTATTTT	CASKPEGLLMDTQYF
NA	TRBJ2-5	many	TRBV12-3/TRBV12-4	TGTGCCAGCAGTTTTTTCGGTGGGGCGGGAGAGACCCAGTACTTC	CASSFFGGAGETQYF
TRBD2	TRBJ2-3	many	TRBV10-3	TGTGCCATCAGCACGGGACTAGCGGGAGAGTCGCAGTATTTT	CAISTGLAGESQYF
NA	TRBJ1-2	NA	TRBV11-3	TGTGCCAGCAGCCTGCGGGGGAGTTTAAACTATGGCTACACCTTC	CASSLRGSLNYGYTF